A single sample is the source of the 30 T cell receptor beta chains below, sequenced in a study of cytomegalovirus exposure and HLA in healthy donors. The PCR had 60 Vbeta and 13 Jbeta primers. TCRdb keeps only in-frame clones here, not all; method: immunoSEQ multiplex PCR. The repertoire has 95,000 to 150,000 clones, around 80% of them found once; the top ten carry approximately 0.22%. Specimen: PBMCs. These receptors all stem from a man aged 50-60 years in good health and CMV-seronegative.

The chain combines TRBV27 with TRBJ1-4; possibly TRBD1 for D (5 bases). V was clipped by 5 bases and J by 4 bases, with 14 bases between them. CDR3 length equals 15 residues. Germline V gives CDR1 MNHEY, CDR2 SMNVEV (reference sequence). The chain's CDR3 is CASSLRGGDNEKLFF. Written as DNA, the CDR3 is TGTGCCAGCAGTCTTCGCGGGGGGGATAATGAAAAACTGTTTTTT.

The CDR3 sequence: CASSVGSGSYEQYF. The CDR3, as DNA: TGTGCCAGCAGCGTAGGGAGCGGGAGCTACGAGCAGTACTTC. The chain combines TRBV9 with TRBJ2-7; 8 positions match TRBD2. Germline trimming cut 0 bases from V and 3 bases from J; bases unmatched to any gene: 2. Looked up from germline, CDR1 is SGDLS and CDR2 is YYNGEE. This CDR3 has 14 amino acids.

This chain connects TRBV11-2 to TRBJ1-5; possibly TRBD1 for D (5 bases). V was clipped by 1 base and J by 5 bases, with 12 bases between them. The CDR3 has 15 residues. Looked up from germline, CDR1 is SGHAT and CDR2 is FQNNGV. The CDR3 loop is CASSLGTQGHQPQHF. In nucleotides, the CDR3 is TGTGCCAGCAGCTTAGGTACCCAGGGTCATCAGCCCCAGCATTTT.

V and J are TRBV4-3 and TRBJ2-1; 8 bases line up with TRBD2. V shed 2 bases, J shed 8 bases, and the junction held 11 bases outside the gene matches. The CDR3 consists of 16 residues. CDR1 LGHNA and CDR2 YSLEER come from the germline V gene. CDR3 sequence: CASSQFIGSGEDEQFF. CDR3 nucleotides: TGCGCCAGCAGCCAATTCATAGGTAGCGGGGAAGATGAGCAGTTCTTC.

V usage is TRBV5-8 and J usage is TRBJ1-1; D not resolved. Germline V lookup: CDR1 SGHTS, CDR2 YDEGEE. V was shortened by 5 bases and J by 7 bases, with 18 bases between the two germline ends. The CDR3 runs 14 residues. The CDR3 sequence: CASSLERDSNEAFF. The CDR3 DNA is TGTGCCAGCAGTCTGGAGCGCGATTCTAATGAAGCTTTCTTT.

This clone came up once. This CDR3 reads CASSPVGDGSYNEQFF. The CDR3, as DNA: TGCGCCAGCAGCCCGGTAGGGGATGGATCCTACAATGAGCAGTTCTTC. The genes are TRBV5-1 and TRBJ2-1, with a possible D match to TRBD1 (5 bases). The V gene lost 4 bases and the J gene lost 1 base, with 15 bases spanning the gap. In germline, CDR1 is SGHRS, CDR2 YFSETQ. CDR3 length: 16 residues.

V and J are TRBV30 and TRBJ1-5, with D perhaps matching TRBD1 (6 bases). Germline CDR1 and CDR2: GTSNPN and SVGIG (reference sequence). Deletions cut 0 bases from V and 4 bases from J, with 13 bases between. CDR3 length: 15 residues. The DNA of the CDR3 is TGTGCCTGGAGTGTACTATCAGGGGCGAATCAGCCCCAGCATTTT. As protein: CAWSVLSGANQPQHF.

The chain joins TRBV5-1 to TRBJ1-1, with D tentatively TRBD1 (5 bases). The CDR3 consists of 15 residues. With 4 bases removed from V and 4 bases from J, the gap between germline ends came to 17 bases. The germline gives CDR1 SGHRS, CDR2 YFSETQ. CDR3 DNA sequence: TGCGCCAGCAGCGCCTCGGGGGGACGGAGCACTGAAGCTTTCTTT. Translated, it gives CASSASGGRSTEAFF.

The rearrangement uses TRBV11-1 and TRBJ2-7; 10 bases align to TRBD1. Per the germline V gene, CDR1 is SGHAT and CDR2 is FQDESV (reference sequence). This CDR3 region has 15 residues. Trimming at V came to 1 base and at J to 6 bases, leaving 6 bases not matched to a gene. CDR3 sequence (DNA): TGTGCCAGCAGCTTAGATCGGGACAGGGGCTTCGAGCAGTACTTC. Protein sequence: CASSLDRDRGFEQYF.

The chain employs TRBV30 and TRBJ2-7; no clear D gene. Trimming took 2 bases from V and 4 from J, leaving 9 bases between them. Germline CDR1 reads GTSNPN; CDR2 reads SVGIG (reference sequence). The CDR3 runs 12 residues. CDR3 loop: CAWSPQSYEQYF. CDR3 DNA sequence: TGTGCCTGGAGTCCACAGAGTTACGAGCAGTACTTC. The full variable domain, in which reference TRBV30 and TRBJ2-7 provide the parts outside the CDR3, is SQTIHQWPATLVQPVGSPLSLECTVEGTSNPNLYWYRQAAGRGLQLLFYSVGIGQISSEVPQNLSASRPQDRQFILSSKKLLLSDSGFYLCAWSPQSYEQYFGPGTRLTVT.

This clone appeared a single time. The rearrangement joins TRBV6-5 to TRBJ2-7; the match to TRBD2 covers 9 bases. The CDR3 extends over 16 amino acids. V lost 2 bases and J lost 5; bases outside the gene matches: 10. Looked up from germline, CDR1 is MNHEY and CDR2 is SVGAGI. CDR3 sequence (DNA): TGTGCCAGCAGTTACCAGACAAGGACTAGCGTGGACGAGCAGTACTTC. Residues: CASSYQTRTSVDEQYF.

The V gene is TRBV9, the J gene TRBJ2-7; tentatively, D is TRBD2 (6 bases). Germline CDR1 SGDLS, CDR2 YYNGEE. The CDR3 has 16 residues. Trimming left V 4 bases short and J 1 base short, with 18 bases between. In DNA form, the CDR3 reads TGTGCCAGCAGCCTAGGAGGGAGACTAGGATCCTACGAGCAGTACTTC. Protein sequence: CASSLGGRLGSYEQYF. The whole variable domain, filled in from reference TRBV9 and TRBJ2-7, reads DSGVTQTPKHLITATGQRVTLRCSPRSGDLSVYWYQQSLDQGLQFLIQYYNGEERAKGNILERFSAQQFPDLHSELNLSSLELGDSALYFCASSLGGRLGSYEQYFGPGTRLTVT.

The chain recombines TRBV27 with TRBJ2-7; 8 nucleotides align to TRBD1. Germline assignment: CDR1 MNHEY and CDR2 SMNVEV (reference sequence). Germline trimming cut 3 bases from V and 6 bases from J; bases unmatched to any gene: 7. The CDR3 totals 14 residues. In nucleotides, the CDR3 is TGTGCCAGCAGTTTCAGGACAGGGCTTGCCGAGCAGTACTTC. This sequence encodes CASSFRTGLAEQYF.

The chain recombines TRBV5-6 with TRBJ2-4; 7 bases line up with TRBD2. Germline V gene lookup returns CDR1 SGHDT and CDR2 YYEEEE. Trimming took 4 bases from V and 4 from J; bases not matched to a gene: 5. The length of the CDR3 is 14 residues. CDR3 DNA sequence: TGTGCCAGCAGCGCATCTAGCGGAAAAAACATTCAGTACTTC. Residues: CASSASSGKNIQYF.

This clone was counted only a few times. V is TRBV30 and J is TRBJ1-1; perhaps TRBD1 as D (5 bases). The CDR3 sequence is 14 residues long. Germline-derived CDR1 and CDR2 are GTSNPN and SVGIG (reference sequence). Trimming pared 3 bases from V and 1 base from J, leaving 12 bases between. The DNA for the CDR3 is TGTGCCTGGAGGCAGGGCTCCCCGAACACTGAAGCTTTCTTT. This codes for CAWRQGSPNTEAFF. Combining the CDR3 with reference TRBV30 and TRBJ1-1 gives the whole variable domain SQTIHQWPATLVQPVGSPLSLECTVEGTSNPNLYWYRQAAGRGLQLLFYSVGIGQISSEVPQNLSASRPQDRQFILSSKKLLLSDSGFYLCAWRQGSPNTEAFFGQGTRLTVV.

The DNA of the CDR3 is TGTGCCAGCAGCTTGCCGGGAGCGATAGATACGCAGTATTTT. It codes for CASSLPGAIDTQYF. The chain recombines TRBV5-4 with TRBJ2-3; D might be TRBD2 (6 bases). This CDR3 comprises 14 residues. CDR1 is SGHNT and CDR2 is YYREEE in the germline V gene (reference sequence). The ends were cut back, 1 base at V and 5 bases at J, with 11 bases in the middle.

The chain's CDR3 is CASSQGLRLAAYEQYF. For the CDR3, the DNA is TGCGCCAGCAGCCAAGGGCTGAGACTAGCGGCGTACGAGCAGTACTTC. The chain has TRBV4-3 and TRBJ2-7, with 9 bases fitting TRBD2. After removal of 1 base from V and 4 bases from J, the junction contained 8 bases not matched to a gene. Germline assignment: CDR1 LGHNA and CDR2 YSLEER. CDR3 size: 16 residues.

J is TRBJ2-1 and V is TRBV5-1; 8 bases map to TRBD2. Trimming cost V 3 bases and J 9 bases; bases outside gene matches: 8. This CDR3 has 14 amino acids. Germline CDR1 SGHRS, CDR2 YFSETQ. The CDR3 nucleotides read TGCGCCAGCAGCTCGGCGGGACTAGGAGGTGAGCAGTTCTTC. This encodes CASSSAGLGGEQFF.

Note on this clone: At one end, the junction sequence differs from germline, possibly due to a read error. The chain recombines TRBV10-3 with TRBJ2-3; 12 bases are a match to TRBD2. Germline V gene data show CDR1 as ENHRY and CDR2 as SYGVKD. This CDR3 spans 15 amino acids. CDR3 nucleotide sequence: TGTTCCATCAGTGGACTAGCGGGGATGGCAGATACGCAGTATTTT. The encoded protein is CSISGLAGMADTQYF.

This clone was counted a single time. The CDR3 region has the DNA TGCGCCAGCAGCCCCTTCAGGGGACTAGGAACGGTGAATGAGCAGTTCTTC. This translates into CASSPFRGLGTVNEQFF. The V call is TRBV5-1, the J call TRBJ2-1, with 8 bases matching TRBD2. Trimming cost V 4 bases and J 7 bases; bases outside gene matches: 16. CDR1 and CDR2 (germline): SGHRS, YFSETQ. The CDR3 sequence is 17 residues long.

The gene calls are TRBV7-2 and TRBJ2-5; D might be TRBD1 (5 bases). CDR1 and CDR2 from the germline V gene are SGHTA and FQGNSA. This CDR3 comprises 14 residues. V was trimmed by 5 bases and J by 3 bases, leaving 13 bases between them. The CDR3 DNA sequence: TGTGCCAGCAGCCCGTGGACATCGGAAGAGACCCAGTACTTC. Protein product: CASSPWTSEETQYF.

The gene calls are TRBV28 and TRBJ2-2, with D perhaps matching TRBD2 (6 bases). Germline V gives CDR1 MDHEN, CDR2 SYDVKM. The length of the CDR3 is 15 residues. V lost 6 bases to trimming and J lost 3 bases, with 14 bases between them. Here the CDR3 reads CASRGDLADTGELFF. In nucleotides, the CDR3 is TGTGCCAGCAGGGGCGACTTAGCGGACACCGGGGAGCTGTTTTTT. The full variable domain, with the rest looked up from reference TRBV28 and TRBJ2-2, is DVKVTQSSRYLVKRTGEKVFLECVQDMDHENMFWYRQDPGLGLRLIYFSYDVKMKEKGDIPEGYSVSREKKERFSLILESASTNQTSMYLCASRGDLADTGELFFGEGSRLTVL.

The chain couples TRBV5-4 to TRBJ2-5, with 12 bases matching TRBD2. V lost 0 bases, J lost 5 bases, and 5 bases stayed unmatched. CDR1 and CDR2 from the germline V gene are SGHNT and YYREEE (reference sequence). This CDR3 has 16 residues. The CDR3 reads CASSLGLAGAGETQYF. As DNA, the CDR3 is TGTGCCAGCAGCTTGGGACTAGCGGGAGCGGGGGAGACCCAGTACTTC.

This sequence joins TRBV9 and TRBJ2-3; the D gene is possibly TRBD1 (6 bases). The CDR3 length is 15 residues. CDR1 SGDLS and CDR2 YYNGEE come from the germline V gene. Trimming stripped 7 bases from V and 0 bases from J, with 15 bases between. The chain's CDR3 is CASEGQGPSTDTQYF. The CDR3 nucleotides are TGTGCCAGCGAAGGTCAGGGGCCGAGCACAGATACGCAGTATTTT.

This clone is a singleton in its sample. The chain has TRBV11-2 and TRBJ1-1; D might be TRBD1 (5 bases). This CDR3 comprises 11 residues. Germline lookup yields CDR1 SGHAT and CDR2 FQNNGV. V lost 4 bases and J 13 bases, leaving 13 bases between the germline ends. The CDR3 here is CASSSGGKCFF. Here the CDR3 DNA reads TGTGCCAGCAGCTCCGGGGGGAAGTGTTTCTTT.

This clone was picked up one time. The chain couples TRBV6-5 to TRBJ1-1, with unresolved D. The germline V gene has CDR1 MNHEY and CDR2 SVGAGI. V was trimmed by 0 bases and J by 1 base, leaving 12 bases between them. This CDR3 region has 16 residues. The CDR3 reads CASSYSGGAKNTEAFF. In nucleotides, the CDR3 is TGTGCCAGCAGTTACTCGGGAGGCGCGAAGAACACTGAAGCTTTCTTT.

The table lists this clone with a count of one. One junction end disagrees with the germline gene, perhaps due to a read error. J is TRBJ2-3 and V is TRBV6-5; TRBD1 matches at 7 bases. Germline CDR1 is MNHEY and CDR2 is SVGAGI. The CDR3 contains 16 residues. The CDR3 DNA reads TGTGCCCGCAGTTACGGGGACAGCTACGGGGTAGATACGCAGTATTTT. Encoded protein: CARSYGDSYGVDTQYF.

DNA for the CDR3: TGCGCCAGCAGCTCCAGGCCGGGGTTAACTGAAGCTTTCTTT. This codes for CASSSRPGLTEAFF. This chain connects TRBV5-1 to TRBJ1-1, with D hard to call. The germline V gene has CDR1 SGHRS and CDR2 YFSETQ. This CDR3 is built from 14 residues. Between the trimmed V and J ends, which lost 3 bases and 5 bases, there was a span of 14 bases.

The sample holds a few counts of this clone. V is TRBV14 and J is TRBJ2-3; unclear D gene. V lost 1 base to trimming and J lost 2 bases, with 7 bases between them. This CDR3 is 14 amino acids long. Looked up from germline, CDR1 is SGHDN and CDR2 is FVKESK. Written as DNA, the CDR3 is TGTGCCAGCAGCCAAGGCGGAAACACAGATACGCAGTATTTT. Protein product: CASSQGGNTDTQYF.

The J gene is TRBJ2-3, the V gene TRBV4-3, with TRBD2 identical over 9 bases. The CDR3 runs 16 residues. V gave up 0 bases and J gave up 5 bases; unmatched junction bases: 6. CDR1 is LGHNA, CDR2 YSLEER, per germline. The CDR3 DNA is TGCGCCAGCAGCCAAGAGCCTAGCGGGACGAAAGATACGCAGTATTTT. Its translation: CASSQEPSGTKDTQYF.